This T cell receptor (beta chain) was obtained from a study of PD-1 blockade in classical Hodgkin lymphoma. This CDR3 has 23 residues. Data came from immunoSEQ multiplex PCR; TCRdb stores just in-frame clones and leaves some out. The sample consists of 20,000 to 25,000 clones, over 65% of them appearing once. Time point given: cycle 4 day 1 (C4D1), after less than seven weeks of nivolumab. Each of the patients experienced relapse following autologous stem cell transplantation, and their brentuximab vedotin exposure differed. Relapsed/refractory classical Hodgkin lymphoma patients had complete, partial or progressive responses.

This receptor was obtained from a human donor with classical Hodgkin lymphoma. The material sequenced was peripheral blood mononuclear cells (PBMCs), taken before the fourth cycle of nivolumab. The gene calls are TRBV21-1 and TRBJ1-3; the table's D call of TRBD1 was not tested on the DNA. TRBV21-1 is listed as a pseudogene. This CDR3 is CASSKGPGQGWPVPTHSGNTIYF. The CDR3 DNA reads TGTGCCAGCAGCAAAGGTCCGGGACAGGGGTGGCCGGTACCTACCCACTCTGGAAACACCATATATTTT.